What follows are 26 T cell receptor beta chains derived from one specimen sequenced in a study of post-analysis software for immune sequencing data. Study-wide results and caveats: Patients showed TRBV5-6, TRBV5-1 and TRBV20-1 among a few TRBV segments more frequent than in controls.

The antigens for these receptors are not known. Unique molecular identifiers were carried by the TCR beta cDNA libraries. TCRdb re-analysed the PCR reads in MiXCR, keeping a single row per CDR3 protein. This table has hundreds of thousands of distinct CDR3 sequences, roughly 50% appearing once. The sequencing sample was made of blood. These receptor sequences come from a girl between 5 and 17 years old with multiple sclerosis.

This chain uses TRBV5-4 with TRBJ2-2; D unresolved. In germline, CDR1 is SGHNT, CDR2 YYREEE (reference sequence). CDR3 length: 14 residues. Trimming removed 4 bases at V and 1 base at J, with 8 bases between. CDR3 DNA sequence: TGTGCCAGCAGCCCACTACAGAACACCGGGGAGCTGTTTTTT. This encodes CASSPLQNTGELFF.

This clonotype was counted ten times or more. The chain joins TRBV2 to TRBJ2-7, with 7 bases that match TRBD1. The trim removed 5 bases at V and 2 bases at J, leaving 3 bases unmatched. The CDR3 is 13 residues long. The germline V gene has CDR1 SNHLY and CDR2 FYNNEI. CDR3 in amino acids: CASSRDRPYEQYF. Written as DNA, the CDR3 is TGTGCCAGCAGTCGGGACAGACCCTACGAGCAGTACTTC.

This clonotype was picked up a small number of times. The J gene is TRBJ2-4, the V gene TRBV15; D is unclear. CDR1 is LNHNV, CDR2 YYDKDF, per germline (reference sequence). V was clipped by 5 bases and J by 8 bases, with 7 bases between them. This CDR3 contains 11 residues. The CDR3 here is CATSSGDIQYF. In DNA form, the CDR3 reads TGTGCCACCAGCTCTGGAGACATTCAGTACTTC.

This clonotype appeared a single time. CDR3 bases: TGTGCCAGCAGCTCCTGGGGCAGGGGGCGAGACGAGCAGTACTTC. It is translated as CASSSWGRGRDEQYF. V and J are TRBV7-9 and TRBJ2-7; 8 bases are shared with TRBD1. Per germline, CDR1 SEHNR and CDR2 FQNEAQ (reference sequence). The CDR3 consists of 15 residues. The V segment lost 4 bases and the J segment 5 bases; nucleotides outside the gene matches: 10.

V usage is TRBV4-1 and J usage is TRBJ2-7, with D possibly being TRBD1 (6 bases). Trimming left V 1 base short and J 3 bases short, with 16 bases between. The CDR3 has 16 amino acids. CDR1 and CDR2 (germline): MGHRA, YSYEKL. CDR3 region: CASSQGLDSRYYEQYF. The DNA of the CDR3 is TGCGCCAGCAGCCAAGGGTTGGACAGTAGATACTACGAGCAGTACTTC.

This sequence joins TRBV5-1 and TRBJ2-5; 9 bases match TRBD1. The germline gives CDR1 SGHRS, CDR2 YFSETQ. This CDR3 is built from 17 residues. The V gene end was trimmed by 4 bases and the J gene end by 5 bases; junction bases not matched to a gene: 15. CDR3 residues: CASSALSGTGIEETQYF. In DNA form, the CDR3 reads TGCGCCAGCAGCGCGCTAAGTGGGACAGGGATCGAGGAGACCCAGTACTTC.

The chain is built from TRBV5-5 and TRBJ1-1; D remains unclear. This CDR3 comprises 14 residues. Deletions cut 4 bases from V and 0 bases from J, with 10 bases between. Germline CDR1 reads SGHKS; CDR2 reads YYEKEE (reference sequence). The CDR3 nucleotides read TGTGCCAGCAGCGCTGGACTGTTGAACACTGAAGCTTTCTTT. Residues: CASSAGLLNTEAFF.

This clonotype was observed a single time. The rearrangement links TRBV7-2 to TRBJ2-3, with TRBD2 identical over 13 bases. The junction had 7 bases not matched to a gene; V was cut back by 1 base and J by 0 bases. The CDR3 consists of 19 residues. Germline CDR1 is SGHTA and CDR2 is FQGNSA. CDR3 sequence: CASSLVPTSGGTSTDTQYF. Written as DNA, the CDR3 is TGTGCCAGCAGCTTAGTTCCGACTAGCGGGGGGACTAGCACAGATACGCAGTATTTT.

The chain links TRBV2 to TRBJ2-1, with 8 positions matching TRBD2. V lost 2 bases to trimming and J lost 3 bases; unmatched junction nucleotides: 6. Germline-derived CDR1 and CDR2 are SNHLY and FYNNEI. There are 16 residues in the CDR3. The CDR3 sequence is CASSESGGGRYNEQFF. The DNA of the CDR3 is TGTGCCAGCAGTGAATCGGGCGGGGGGCGCTACAATGAGCAGTTCTTC.

V usage is TRBV2 and J usage is TRBJ2-5; D is undetermined. The J call could be wrong; TRBJ2-4 is a better fit for the DNA end. CDR1 is SNHLY, CDR2 FYNNEI, per germline. This CDR3 is built from 14 residues. The CDR3 sequence: CASSEVAVQNIQYF. CDR3 nucleotides: TGTGCCAGCAGTGAAGTGGCAGTGCAAAACATTCAGTACTTC.

CDR3 in amino acids: CASSYSTVNTEAFF. The DNA of the CDR3 is TGTGCCAGCAGTTACTCCACAGTGAACACTGAAGCTTTCTTT. V and J are TRBV6-5 and TRBJ1-1; D gene uncertain. Germline V CDR1 and CDR2: MNHEY, SVGAGI. V was trimmed by 0 bases and J by 0 bases, leaving 5 bases between them. The CDR3 has 14 amino acids.

Note on this clonotype: At one end, the junction sequence differs from germline, possibly due to a read error. The V gene is TRBV4-1, the J gene TRBJ2-1; 13 bases line up with TRBD2. Per the germline V gene, CDR1 is MGHRA and CDR2 is YSYEKL. The length of the CDR3 is 19 residues. In nucleotides, the CDR3 is TGCGCCAGCAGCCAAGATGGGACTAGCGGGGCGAGCTCCTACAATGGGCAGTTCTTC. It translates to CASSQDGTSGASSYNGQFF.

The rearrangement joins TRBV7-6 to TRBJ2-5, with D perhaps TRBD2 (5 bases). From germline, CDR1 is SGHVS and CDR2 FNYEAQ. V shed 5 bases and J shed 6 bases, with 22 bases lying between them. CDR3 length: 16 amino acids. CDR3 DNA: TGTGCCAGCAGCCCTCGGGAAACCAACCCAAAGAAGACCCAGTACTTC. Its translation is CASSPRETNPKKTQYF.

The chain has TRBV29-1 and TRBJ1-2; D gene uncertain. The V gene lost 4 bases and the J gene lost 0 bases, with 12 bases spanning the gap. The CDR3 is 14 amino acids. The germline V gene has CDR1 SQVTM and CDR2 ANQGSEA. As DNA, the CDR3 is TGCAGCGTTGGAGGGCCCGTAGCTAACTATGGCTACACCTTC. It translates to CSVGGPVANYGYTF.

The J gene is TRBJ2-3, the V gene TRBV3-1; 8 bases line up with TRBD1. Losses at the gene ends were 4 bases for V and 5 bases for J; bases not matched to a gene: 11. The length of the CDR3 is 16 residues. CDR1 is LGHDT and CDR2 is YNNKEL in the germline V gene (reference sequence). The CDR3 loop reads CASSPTGQGARDTQYF. CDR3 in DNA: TGTGCCAGCAGCCCCACCGGGCAGGGGGCTCGAGATACGCAGTATTTT.

This clonotype was recorded only once. The chain employs TRBV6-1 and TRBJ1-5; D gene uncertain. Germline V gives CDR1 MNHNS, CDR2 SASEGT. CDR3 length: 14 residues. With 4 bases removed from V and 4 bases from J, the gap between germline ends came to 11 bases. Here the CDR3 DNA reads TGTGCCAGCAGTGTCGACGAAAGGAATCAGCCCCAGCATTTT. Translated: CASSVDERNQPQHF.

This chain joins TRBV3-1 and TRBJ1-5, with TRBD1 matching 9 bases. CDR3 length: 16 amino acids. Germline CDR1 LGHDT, CDR2 YNNKEL (reference sequence). V dropped 3 bases and J dropped 2; count of bases not matched to a gene: 5. CDR3 nucleotide sequence: TGTGCCAGCAGCCAGGAATGGACAGGGGGCAATCAGCCCCAGCATTTT. It is translated as CASSQEWTGGNQPQHF. The full variable domain, its missing parts supplied by reference TRBV3-1 and TRBJ1-5, is DTAVSQTPKYLVTQMGNDKSIKCEQNLGHDTMYWYKQDSKKFLKIMFSYNNKELIINETVPNRFSPKSPDKAHLNLHINSLELGDSAVYFCASSQEWTGGNQPQHFGDGTRLSIL.

The gene calls are TRBV9 and TRBJ2-5, with 12 bases matching TRBD2. The V gene's germline CDR1 is SGDLS and CDR2 YYNGEE. The CDR3 spans 14 residues. V gave up 2 bases and J gave up 5 bases; unmatched junction bases: 1. CDR3 coding DNA: TGTGCCAGCAGCGTGACTAGCGGGGGCGAGACCCAGTACTTC. The encoded protein is CASSVTSGGETQYF. The full variable domain, in which reference TRBV9 and TRBJ2-5 provide the parts outside the CDR3, is DSGVTQTPKHLITATGQRVTLRCSPRSGDLSVYWYQQSLDQGLQFLIQYYNGEERAKGNILERFSAQQFPDLHSELNLSSLELGDSALYFCASSVTSGGETQYFGPGTRLLVL.

The chain has TRBV5-1 and TRBJ2-3; D unclear. V lost 4 bases and J lost 2, with 11 bases in between. The CDR3 length is 14 residues. Germline CDR1 is SGHRS and CDR2 is YFSETQ. Here the CDR3 reads CASSVDQNTDTQYF. The DNA for the CDR3 is TGCGCCAGCAGCGTGGACCAGAACACAGATACGCAGTATTTT. Drawing the rest from reference TRBV5-1 and TRBJ2-3, the complete variable domain is KAGVTQTPRYLIKTRGQQVTLSCSPISGHRSVSWYQQTPGQGLQFLFEYFSETQRNKGNFPGRFSGRQFSNSRSEMNVSTLELGDSALYLCASSVDQNTDTQYFGPGTRLTVL.

This CDR3 is CASSQVVGHQETQYF. The CDR3 coding sequence is TGCGCCAGCAGCCAAGTTGTAGGCCACCAAGAGACCCAGTACTTC. The chain uses TRBV4-1 and TRBJ2-5; no reliable D call. V gave up 1 base and J gave up 0 bases, with 9 bases separating them. The CDR3 sequence is 15 residues long. CDR1 is MGHRA, CDR2 YSYEKL, per germline.

V is TRBV28 and J is TRBJ1-1; TRBD1 matches at 9 bases. Per the germline V gene, CDR1 is MDHEN and CDR2 is SYDVKM. This CDR3 has 16 residues. V lost 10 bases to trimming and J lost 0 bases; unmatched junction nucleotides: 12. CDR3 amino acids: CATSSWDRAMNTEAFF. The CDR3 DNA is TGTGCCACTTCGTCATGGGACAGGGCTATGAACACTGAAGCTTTCTTT.

The sample holds a few counts of this clonotype. CDR3 in amino acids: CASRIRLTNEKLFF. The CDR3 nucleotides read TGTGCCAGCAGGATCCGTCTAACTAATGAAAAACTGTTTTTT. The chain is built from TRBV6-1 and TRBJ1-4; D not certain. V dropped 6 bases and J dropped 1 base, with 9 bases sitting between them. Germline V gives CDR1 MNHNS, CDR2 SASEGT. The CDR3 runs 14 residues.

The V and J genes are TRBV29-1 and TRBJ2-1; 9 bases are a match to TRBD2. Germline V gene data show CDR1 as SQVTM and CDR2 as ANQGSEA. The CDR3 sequence is 14 residues long. V lost 5 bases, J lost 4 bases, and 6 bases stayed unmatched. This CDR3 is CSVKRGALYNEQFF. In nucleotides, the CDR3 is TGCAGCGTTAAGCGGGGGGCCCTATACAATGAGCAGTTCTTC.

The J gene is TRBJ2-5, the V gene TRBV29-1, with 8 bases lining up with TRBD1. Germline CDR1 and CDR2: SQVTM and ANQGSEA. The CDR3 is 12 amino acids. V shed 8 bases, J shed 4 bases, and the junction held 6 bases outside the gene matches. CDR3 residues: CSRARGPETQYF. As DNA, the CDR3 is TGCAGCAGGGCCAGGGGGCCAGAGACCCAGTACTTC.

With regard to this clonotype: No DNA is shown, since the ends of the CDR3 on it are uncertain; the CDR3 is the one TCRdb lists. The genes are TRBV25-1 and TRBJ1-2; TRBD1 was called by the table and not checked on the DNA. The CDR3 extends over 20 residues, inclusive of both ends. The germline gives CDR1 MGHDK, CDR2 SYGVNS. CDR3 sequence: CASSELGNEQYFGPGYGYTF.

The chain carries TRBV9 and TRBJ2-5, with 7 bases lining up with TRBD2. CDR1 SGDLS and CDR2 YYNGEE come from the germline V gene. J gave up 5 bases and V 3 bases, and 10 bases lay outside the gene matches. The CDR3 length is 15 residues. CDR3 residues: CASSGGLDSWETQYF. The CDR3 coding sequence is TGTGCCAGCAGCGGTGGACTAGATTCGTGGGAGACCCAGTACTTC. The entire variable domain, with the rest obtained from reference TRBV9 and TRBJ2-5, is as follows: DSGVTQTPKHLITATGQRVTLRCSPRSGDLSVYWYQQSLDQGLQFLIQYYNGEERAKGNILERFSAQQFPDLHSELNLSSLELGDSALYFCASSGGLDSWETQYFGPGTRLLVL.